Below are 29 T cell receptor beta chains sequenced from a single sample in a study of CD8 T cells in Susac syndrome. The RNA, about 0.45 to 1 ug, was put through reverse transcription using random hexamers. A single record per CDR3 protein comes from TCRdb applying MiXCR to the immunoSEQ multiplex PCR reads. The table has about 69,000 distinct CDR3 sequences, 91% seen once. Source material: CD8+ T cells from PBMCs. These receptors were taken from a human donor with multiple sclerosis.

The chain employs TRBV6-1 and TRBJ2-7; 8 bases are a match to TRBD1. Germline V lookup: CDR1 MNHNS, CDR2 SASEGT. V shed 2 bases and J 3 bases; nucleotides not matched to a gene: 9. The CDR3 runs 16 residues. CDR3 in DNA: TGTGCCAGCAGTGAAAACACCGCAGGGGGCTTCTACGAGCAGTACTTC. Translated: CASSENTAGGFYEQYF.

The genes are TRBV19 and TRBJ2-7, with 7 bases fitting TRBD1. CDR1 LNHDA and CDR2 SQIVND come from the germline V gene (reference sequence). V dropped 3 bases and J dropped 2; count of bases not matched to a gene: 7. The length of the CDR3 is 15 residues. The CDR3 protein is CASSIGQELTYEQYF. DNA for the CDR3: TGTGCCAGTAGTATCGGACAGGAACTAACCTACGAGCAGTACTTC.

The V and J genes are TRBV5-4 and TRBJ2-3; 7 positions agree with TRBD2. V dropped 0 bases and J dropped 4; count of bases not matched to a gene: 8. There are 16 residues in the CDR3. From germline, CDR1 is SGHNT and CDR2 YYREEE (reference sequence). The CDR3 sequence: CASSLVAAGVADTQYF. CDR3 nucleotides: TGTGCCAGCAGCTTGGTGGCGGCGGGAGTAGCAGATACGCAGTATTTT.

The J gene is TRBJ2-1, the V gene TRBV9; 10 bases fit TRBD2. The V and J ends lost 4 bases and 4 bases, in that order; junction bases with no gene match: 8. This CDR3 has 16 amino acids. The germline gives CDR1 SGDLS, CDR2 YYNGEE. The CDR3: CASSPASGRGYNEQFF. CDR3 nucleotide sequence: TGTGCCAGCAGCCCCGCTAGCGGGAGAGGTTACAATGAGCAGTTCTTC.

The chain has TRBV4-3 and TRBJ2-3, with TRBD2 matching 15 bases. Germline trimming cut 4 bases from V and 5 bases from J; bases unmatched to any gene: 7. Per germline, CDR1 LGHNA and CDR2 YSLEER. The CDR3 sequence is 17 residues long. In DNA form, the CDR3 reads TGCGCCAGCAGCCCCGGGACTAGCGGGAGGTCTAGAGATACGCAGTATTTT. Protein: CASSPGTSGRSRDTQYF.

The genes are TRBV4-1 and TRBJ2-1; 12 nucleotides agree with TRBD2. With V trimmed by 3 bases and J by 5 bases, 5 bases remained unmatched. Germline V gene sequence: CDR1 MGHRA, CDR2 YSYEKL. The CDR3 totals 16 residues. CDR3 coding DNA: TGCGCCAGCAGCCAGACTAGCGGGAGTATCCACAATGAGCAGTTCTTC. Protein product: CASSQTSGSIHNEQFF.

The chain couples TRBV7-8 to TRBJ1-5; 7 bases align to TRBD1. The junction had 11 bases not matched to a gene; V was cut back by 4 bases and J by 2 bases. Germline lookup yields CDR1 SGHVS and CDR2 FQNEAQ. The CDR3 loop spans 17 amino acids. The DNA for the CDR3 is TGTGCCAGCAGCTACAACAGGGGCTGGGGTGGCAATCAGCCCCAGCATTTT. It encodes CASSYNRGWGGNQPQHF.

V and J are TRBV28 and TRBJ2-3; D might be TRBD2 (8 bases). Germline V gene data show CDR1 as MDHEN and CDR2 as SYDVKM. The CDR3 is 15 residues long. V lost 6 bases and J 4 bases, leaving 17 bases between the germline ends. CDR3 bases: TGTGCCAGCAGACCCCGGGAGGGGGCGGCAGATACGCAGTATTTT. This translates into CASRPREGAADTQYF.

This rearrangement joins TRBV4-1 to TRBJ2-7, with a tentative D call TRBD2 (6 bases). Between the trimmed V and J ends, which lost 2 bases and 6 bases, there was a span of 17 bases. In germline, CDR1 is MGHRA, CDR2 YSYEKL. The CDR3 loop spans 15 amino acids. CDR3 amino acids: CASSQQAPGESEQYF. CDR3 coding DNA: TGCGCCAGCAGCCAACAGGCTCCGGGAGAGAGCGAGCAGTACTTC.

V is TRBV20-1 and J is TRBJ2-1, with TRBD2 matching 14 bases. Germline values: CDR1 DFQATT, CDR2 SNEGSKA (reference sequence). J lost 2 bases, V lost 0 bases, and 12 bases had no gene match. The CDR3 totals 20 residues. CDR3 sequence reads: CSAREYRTSGRRKAYNEQFF. CDR3 bases: TGCAGTGCTAGAGAATATAGGACTAGCGGGAGGAGGAAGGCCTACAATGAGCAGTTCTTC.

The J gene is TRBJ2-3, the V gene TRBV28; possible D gene TRBD1, 5 bases. The CDR3 loop spans 14 amino acids. Trimming removed 6 bases at V and 4 bases at J, with 14 bases between. Germline CDR1 MDHEN, CDR2 SYDVKM. The chain's CDR3 is CASRIIRESDTQYF. In nucleotides, the CDR3 is TGTGCCAGCAGAATCATCAGGGAATCAGATACGCAGTATTTT.

V gene TRBV15 combines with J gene TRBJ2-5, with TRBD1 matching 8 bases. The CDR3 has 14 residues. The germline V gene has CDR1 LNHNV and CDR2 YYDKDF (reference sequence). V was pared by 5 bases and J by 3 bases, with 5 bases of the junction left unmatched. CDR3 nucleotides: TGTGCCACCAGCCCGCCGACAGGGGAAGAGACCCAGTACTTC. Its translation: CATSPPTGEETQYF.

This chain uses TRBV28 with TRBJ1-1; D is perhaps TRBD1 (6 bases). The CDR3 consists of 13 residues. Trimming pared 2 bases from V and 7 bases from J, leaving 11 bases between. CDR1 MDHEN and CDR2 SYDVKM come from the germline V gene. CDR3 in DNA: TGTGCCAGCAGTTTAACAGGGACGGGTGAAGCTTTCTTT. The encoded protein is CASSLTGTGEAFF.

This chain joins TRBV3-1 and TRBJ2-7; D unresolved. Germline CDR1 and CDR2: LGHDT and YNNKEL (reference sequence). V dropped 0 bases and J dropped 5 bases, with 11 bases sitting between them. CDR3 length: 14 amino acids. In DNA, the CDR3 is TGTGCCAGCAGCCAAGATGGTTCAGCTGACGAGCAGTACTTC. Translating it yields CASSQDGSADEQYF.

The chain joins TRBV27 to TRBJ1-5; TRBD1 aligns across 8 bases. Germline values: CDR1 MNHEY, CDR2 SMNVEV (reference sequence). CDR3 length: 14 residues. The V and J ends lost 7 bases and 6 bases, in that order; junction bases with no gene match: 8. CDR3 sequence (DNA): TGTGCCAGCAATTTCCAGGGGGCGGGTCAGCCCCAGCATTTT. Amino acid sequence: CASNFQGAGQPQHF.

This chain connects TRBV19 to TRBJ1-2, with D hard to call. Germline V lookup: CDR1 LNHDA, CDR2 SQIVND (reference sequence). This CDR3 has 15 residues. V shed 7 bases and J shed 0 bases, with 15 bases lying between them. The CDR3 region has the DNA TGTGCCAGTACCTCAGAGGAGGGTCCTAACTATGGCTACACCTTC. It is translated as CASTSEEGPNYGYTF.

This clonotype was observed once. The chain carries TRBV5-1 and TRBJ2-7; 8 bases are a match to TRBD1. The CDR3 is made up of 16 amino acids. Trimming took 0 bases from V and 3 from J; bases not matched to a gene: 8. Germline V lookup: CDR1 SGHRS, CDR2 YFSETQ. In nucleotides, the CDR3 is TGCGCCAGCAGCTTGGCAGGGGGCCCCTACTTCTACGAGCAGTACTTC. The encoded protein is CASSLAGGPYFYEQYF.

The chain combines TRBV19 with TRBJ2-1; no clear D gene. CDR1 is LNHDA, CDR2 SQIVND, per germline (reference sequence). The CDR3 is 15 residues long. Deletions cut 3 bases from V and 2 bases from J, with 11 bases between. The CDR3 region has the DNA TGTGCCAGTAGTATGTCCCCGTGGGCCTACAATGAGCAGTTCTTC. Protein product: CASSMSPWAYNEQFF.

This clonotype was counted a single time. This chain connects TRBV7-8 to TRBJ1-1, with 7 bases aligning to TRBD1. The CDR3 runs 13 residues. CDR1 is SGHVS, CDR2 FQNEAQ, per germline. V lost 5 bases, J lost 10 bases, and 10 bases stayed unmatched. The CDR3 DNA follows: TGTGCCAGCAGCCCCACCGGGACAGTAGGAGCTTTCTTT. Translation gives CASSPTGTVGAFF.

J is TRBJ1-1 and V is TRBV7-9, with 8 positions matching TRBD1. The CDR3 has 16 amino acids. After removal of 2 bases from V and 5 bases from J, the junction contained 10 bases not matched to a gene. Per germline, CDR1 SEHNR and CDR2 FQNEAQ (reference sequence). CDR3 coding DNA: TGTGCCAGCAGCTTAAACCCCTACAGGGGGAGGACTGAAGCTTTCTTT. Protein product: CASSLNPYRGRTEAFF. Using reference TRBV7-9 and TRBJ1-1 for the parts outside the CDR3, the full variable domain is DTGVSQNPRHKITKRGQNVTFRCDPISEHNRLYWYRQTLGQGPEFLTYFQNEAQLEKSRLLSDRFSAERPKGSFSTLEIQRTEQGDSAMYLCASSLNPYRGRTEAFFGQGTRLTVV.

V is TRBV5-4 and J is TRBJ2-2, with 10 bases aligning to TRBD2. V lost 1 base and J lost 5; bases outside the gene matches: 8. Per the germline V gene, CDR1 is SGHNT and CDR2 is YYREEE (reference sequence). There are 17 residues in the CDR3. The CDR3: CASSLRAGGPGTGELFF. The CDR3 nucleotides read TGTGCCAGCAGCTTGAGAGCGGGAGGGCCGGGAACCGGGGAGCTGTTTTTT.

The chain has TRBV11-2 and TRBJ2-7; D is uncertain. Trimming took 1 base from V and 0 from J, leaving 10 bases between them. This CDR3 is built from 15 residues. Germline CDR1 is SGHAT and CDR2 is FQNNGV. CDR3 nucleotides: TGTGCCAGCAGCTTAGGACGTCTTAGCTCCTACGAGCAGTACTTC. This translates into CASSLGRLSSYEQYF.

V is TRBV30 and J is TRBJ2-1; D may be TRBD2 (5 bases). The CDR3 is 14 residues long. From germline, CDR1 is GTSNPN and CDR2 SVGIG (reference sequence). Trimming left V 4 bases short and J 0 bases short, with 10 bases between. The CDR3: CAWIPDSSYNEQFF. In DNA, the CDR3 is TGTGCCTGGATCCCGGACTCCTCCTACAATGAGCAGTTCTTC.

This clonotype showed up just a few times. The rearrangement joins TRBV2 to TRBJ2-6; D call uncertain. Germline CDR1 is SNHLY and CDR2 is FYNNEI. The CDR3 is 16 amino acids. Trimming removed 5 bases from V and 4 bases from J, with 15 bases in between. The CDR3 coding sequence is TGTGCCAGCAGTCCGGAGACGGCGCCAGGGGCCAACGTCCTGACTTTC. The encoded protein is CASSPETAPGANVLTF.

V gene TRBV19 combines with J gene TRBJ1-5; D possibly corresponds to TRBD1 (5 bases). V dropped 7 bases and J dropped 0 bases, with 25 bases sitting between them. The germline CDR1 and CDR2 sequences are LNHDA and SQIVND (reference sequence). This CDR3 region has 19 residues. The CDR3 bases are TGTGCCAGTAATCAACAGGAGCCGCGGCCCTCGTATAGCAATCAGCCCCAGCATTTT. Translating gives CASNQQEPRPSYSNQPQHF. Looking up the rest from reference TRBV19 and TRBJ1-5 gives the full variable domain: DGGITQSPKYLFRKEGQNVTLSCEQNLNHDAMYWYRQDPGQGLRLIYYSQIVNDFQKGDIAEGYSVSREKKESFPLTVTSAQKNPTAFYLCASNQQEPRPSYSNQPQHFGDGTRLSIL.

The J gene is TRBJ2-1, the V gene TRBV28; perhaps TRBD2 as D (5 bases). V was cut by 2 bases and J by 8 bases, with 25 bases left in between. Germline CDR1 is MDHEN and CDR2 is SYDVKM. The CDR3 loop spans 18 amino acids. In DNA form, the CDR3 reads TGTGCCAGCAGTTTACCCCTCCTCACTAGATCCCCTGAGGATGAGCAGTTCTTC. Protein product: CASSLPLLTRSPEDEQFF.

CDR3 loop: CAVQSNTEAFF. CDR3 bases: TGTGCTGTACAGTCGAACACTGAAGCTTTCTTT. The rearrangement uses TRBV5-4 and TRBJ1-1, with D unclear. Looked up from germline, CDR1 is SGHNT and CDR2 is YYREEE (reference sequence). The CDR3 runs to 11 residues.

This chain connects TRBV7-6 to TRBJ1-4; 9 bases match TRBD1. V lost 4 bases, J lost 2 bases, and 2 bases stayed unmatched. This CDR3 spans 15 amino acids. Germline CDR1 reads SGHVS; CDR2 reads FNYEAQ. CDR3 residues: CASSSGQGTNEKLFF. As DNA, the CDR3 is TGTGCCAGCAGCTCCGGACAGGGGACTAATGAAAAACTGTTTTTT.

The chain employs TRBV6-5 and TRBJ2-3; 11 bases fit TRBD2. The CDR3 runs 15 residues. The germline CDR1 and CDR2 sequences are MNHEY and SVGAGI. Germline trimming cut 7 bases from V and 2 bases from J; bases unmatched to any gene: 5. This CDR3 is CASTLAGGHTDTQYF. CDR3 in DNA: TGTGCCAGCACCCTAGCGGGGGGCCACACAGATACGCAGTATTTT.